This T cell receptor (beta chain) was captured in a study of blood T cell repertoires in COVID-19. V lost 5 bases and J lost 0; bases outside the gene matches: 7. This CDR3 is 15 amino acids long. The V gene's germline CDR1 is LGHDT and CDR2 YNNKEL (reference sequence). TCRdb keeps only in-frame clones here, not all; method: immunoSEQ multiplex PCR. Of about 45,000 clones detected, roughly nine tenths appear once; the ten largest clones hold roughly 0.37%. This receptor was obtained from a human donor in a cohort sampled during active COVID-19. What was sequenced was peripheral blood. This chain connects TRBV3-1 (or the pseudogene TRBV3-2) to TRBJ2-7; the match to TRBD2 covers 7 bases. CDR3 nucleotides: TGTGCCAGCAGCTCGACGTGGACTAGCTCCTACGAGCAGTACTTC. It encodes CASSSTWTSSYEQYF.